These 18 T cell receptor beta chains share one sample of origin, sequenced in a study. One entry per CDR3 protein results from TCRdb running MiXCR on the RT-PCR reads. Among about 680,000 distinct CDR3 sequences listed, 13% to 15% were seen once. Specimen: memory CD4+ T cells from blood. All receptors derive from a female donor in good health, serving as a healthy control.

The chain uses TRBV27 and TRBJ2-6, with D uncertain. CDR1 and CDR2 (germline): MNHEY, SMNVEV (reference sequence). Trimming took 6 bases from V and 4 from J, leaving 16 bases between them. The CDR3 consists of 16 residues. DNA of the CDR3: TGTGCCAGCAGCCGCGAGAGGTCTACGGGGGCCAACGTCCTGACTTTC. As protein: CASSRERSTGANVLTF.

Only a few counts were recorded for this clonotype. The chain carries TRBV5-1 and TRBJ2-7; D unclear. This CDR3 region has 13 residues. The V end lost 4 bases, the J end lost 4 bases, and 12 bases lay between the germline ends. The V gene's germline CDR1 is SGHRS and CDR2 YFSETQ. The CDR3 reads CASSRDGVYEQYF. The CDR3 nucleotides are TGCGCCAGCAGCCGCGACGGCGTGTACGAGCAGTACTTC.

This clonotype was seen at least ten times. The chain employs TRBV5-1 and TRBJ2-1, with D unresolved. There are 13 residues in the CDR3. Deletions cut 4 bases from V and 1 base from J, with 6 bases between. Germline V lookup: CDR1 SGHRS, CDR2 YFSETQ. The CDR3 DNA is TGCGCCAGCAGCCGGTCGTCCTACAATGAGCAGTTCTTC. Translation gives CASSRSSYNEQFF.

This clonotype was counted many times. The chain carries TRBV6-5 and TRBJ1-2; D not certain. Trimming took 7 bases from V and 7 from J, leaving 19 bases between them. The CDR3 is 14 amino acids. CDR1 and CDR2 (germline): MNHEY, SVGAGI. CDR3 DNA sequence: TGTGCCAGCAACCCTGGGAGCAGTGCGCGTGGCTACACCTTC. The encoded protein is CASNPGSSARGYTF.

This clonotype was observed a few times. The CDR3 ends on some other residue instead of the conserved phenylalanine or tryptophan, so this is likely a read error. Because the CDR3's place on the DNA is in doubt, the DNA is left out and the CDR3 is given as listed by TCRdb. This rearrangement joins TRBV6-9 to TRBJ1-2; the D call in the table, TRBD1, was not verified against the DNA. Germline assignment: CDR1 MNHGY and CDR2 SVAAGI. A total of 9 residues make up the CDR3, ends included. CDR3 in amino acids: CASTNTGHS.

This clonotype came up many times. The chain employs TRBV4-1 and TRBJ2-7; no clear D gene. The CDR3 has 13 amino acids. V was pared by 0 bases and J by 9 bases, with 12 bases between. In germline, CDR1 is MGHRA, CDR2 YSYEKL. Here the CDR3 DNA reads TGCGCCAGCAGCCAAGATCTCGGGTCGGGGCAGTACTTC. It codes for CASSQDLGSGQYF.

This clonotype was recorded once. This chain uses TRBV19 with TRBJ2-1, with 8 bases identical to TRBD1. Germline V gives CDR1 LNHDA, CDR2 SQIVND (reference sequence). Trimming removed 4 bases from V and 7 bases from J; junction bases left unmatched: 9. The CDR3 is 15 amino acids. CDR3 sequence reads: CASSTGQGIWNEQFF. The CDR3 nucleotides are TGTGCCAGTAGTACCGGACAGGGAATTTGGAATGAGCAGTTCTTC.

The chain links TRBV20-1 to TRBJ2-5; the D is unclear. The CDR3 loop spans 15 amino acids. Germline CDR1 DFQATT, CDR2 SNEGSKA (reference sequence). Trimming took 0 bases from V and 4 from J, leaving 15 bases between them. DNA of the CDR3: TGCAGTGCTAGAGACGGCATCGGGCCGGGAGAGACCCAGTACTTC. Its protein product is CSARDGIGPGETQYF.

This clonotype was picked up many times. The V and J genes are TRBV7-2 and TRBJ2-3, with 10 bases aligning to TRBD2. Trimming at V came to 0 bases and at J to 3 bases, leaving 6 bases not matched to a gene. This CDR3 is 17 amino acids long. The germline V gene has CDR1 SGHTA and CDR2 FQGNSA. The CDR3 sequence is CASSLASSGSGTDTQYF. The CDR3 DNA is TGTGCCAGCAGCTTAGCTTCTAGCGGGAGCGGAACAGATACGCAGTATTTT.

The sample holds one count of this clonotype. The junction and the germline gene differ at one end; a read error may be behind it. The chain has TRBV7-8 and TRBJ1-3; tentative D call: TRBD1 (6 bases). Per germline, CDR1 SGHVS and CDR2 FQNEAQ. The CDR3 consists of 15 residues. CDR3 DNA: TGTGCCAGCAGCGCCACAGGGAAGTCTGGAAGCACCATATATTTT. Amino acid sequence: CASSATGKSGSTIYF.

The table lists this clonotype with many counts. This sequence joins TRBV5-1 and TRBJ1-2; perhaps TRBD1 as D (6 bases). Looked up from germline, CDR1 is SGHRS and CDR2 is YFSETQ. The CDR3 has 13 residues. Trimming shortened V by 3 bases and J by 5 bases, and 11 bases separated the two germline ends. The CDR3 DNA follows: TGCGCCAGCAGCTCAGGGGAACGGTATGGCTACACCTTC. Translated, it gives CASSSGERYGYTF.

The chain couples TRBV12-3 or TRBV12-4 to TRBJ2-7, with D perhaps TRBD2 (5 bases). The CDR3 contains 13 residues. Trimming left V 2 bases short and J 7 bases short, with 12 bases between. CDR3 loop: CASSLIPTGEQYF. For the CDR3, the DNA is TGTGCCAGCAGTTTAATACCAACGGGAGAGCAGTACTTC.

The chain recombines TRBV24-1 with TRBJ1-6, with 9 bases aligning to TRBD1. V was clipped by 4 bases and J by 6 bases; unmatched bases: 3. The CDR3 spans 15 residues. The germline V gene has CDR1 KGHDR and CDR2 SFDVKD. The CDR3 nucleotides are TGTGCCACCAGTGACGGACAGGGGAGTAATTCACCCCTCCACTTT. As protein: CATSDGQGSNSPLHF.

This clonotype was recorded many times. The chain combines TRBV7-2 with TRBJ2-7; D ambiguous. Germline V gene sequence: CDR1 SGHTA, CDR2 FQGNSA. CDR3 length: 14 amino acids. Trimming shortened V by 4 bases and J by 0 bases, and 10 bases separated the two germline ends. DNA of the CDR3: TGTGCCAGCAGCTCCCCACCGGTCTCCTACGAGCAGTACTTC. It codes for CASSSPPVSYEQYF.

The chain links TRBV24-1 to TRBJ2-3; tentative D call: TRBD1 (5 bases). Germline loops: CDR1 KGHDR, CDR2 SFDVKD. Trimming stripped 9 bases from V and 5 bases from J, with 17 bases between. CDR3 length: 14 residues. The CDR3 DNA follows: TGTGCCACCGGGGCCGCAACTACCGGAGATACGCAGTATTTT. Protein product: CATGAATTGDTQYF.

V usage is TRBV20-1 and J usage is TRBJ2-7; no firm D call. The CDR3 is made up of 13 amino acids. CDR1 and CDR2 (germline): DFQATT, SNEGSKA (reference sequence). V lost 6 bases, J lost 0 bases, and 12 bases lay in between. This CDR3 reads CSARSPFSYEQYF. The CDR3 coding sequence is TGCAGTGCCAGGAGTCCTTTCTCCTACGAGCAGTACTTC.

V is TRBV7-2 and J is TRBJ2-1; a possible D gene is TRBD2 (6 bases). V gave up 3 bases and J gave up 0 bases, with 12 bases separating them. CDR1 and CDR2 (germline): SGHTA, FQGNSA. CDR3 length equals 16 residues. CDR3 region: CASSFLADLSYNEQFF. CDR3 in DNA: TGTGCCAGCAGCTTCTTAGCGGATCTCTCCTACAATGAGCAGTTCTTC.

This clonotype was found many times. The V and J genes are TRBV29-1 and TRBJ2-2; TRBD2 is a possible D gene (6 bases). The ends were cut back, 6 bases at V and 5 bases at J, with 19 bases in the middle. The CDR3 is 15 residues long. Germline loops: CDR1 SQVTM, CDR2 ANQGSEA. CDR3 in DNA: TGCAGCGTCACGGGGCTCTTGGGGGGTACCGGGGAGCTGTTTTTT. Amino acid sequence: CSVTGLLGGTGELFF.